The rows below give T cell receptor beta chains drawn from one sample of a study of blood T cell repertoires in COVID-19. Method: immunoSEQ multiplex PCR; TCRdb's copy keeps in-frame clones and lacks some. This sample has 200,000 to 300,000 clones, with 80% to 85% found just once. Sequenced input: peripheral blood. The receptor set was obtained from a young woman with acute or convalescent COVID-19. Each CDR3 is given without its conserved first and last residue. Clone size is not always given. Where it is, it says once, few, many or a class for expanded clones.

clone size	V gene	J gene	CDR3 protein
-	TRBV4-2	TRBJ2-7	ASSQGKLGGSSYEQY
-	TRBV6-6	TRBJ1-2	ASSLLLDYGYT
-	TRBV11-3	TRBJ2-1	ASSLGSLDPRPDEQF
-	TRBV5-1	TRBJ2-1	ASGAGLAVQGRF
-	TRBV19	TRBJ2-1	ASSIEPYRTSGSEQF
-	TRBV13	TRBJ2-7	ASSTGDGYEQY
-	TRBV6-4	TRBJ1-3	ASSLTAGGTIY
many	TRBV19	TRBJ2-1	ASSRIRSSYNEQF
-	TRBV6-5	TRBJ1-1	ASSYISAGRTEAF
-	TRBV7-2	TRBJ1-5	ASSLGGTGGNQPQH
once	TRBV7-2	TRBJ2-4	ASSLGGGRRAKNIQY
-	TRBV21-1	TRBJ2-2	ASSKEGLTGGGTGELF
-	TRBV7-2	TRBJ2-5	ASSAVTGGGGTQY
-	TRBV4-3	TRBJ2-7	ASSQDWLAGLSYEQY
-	TRBV7-9	TRBJ2-7	ASSSRLATYEQY
-	TRBV5-1	TRBJ2-3	ASSHSGSDTDTQY
-	TRBV6-2/TRBV6-3	TRBJ1-5	ASSSGLYRGQPQH
-	TRBV28	TRBJ2-7	ASRPRTSPGVEQY
-	TRBV18	TRBJ2-7	ASSQTRYEQY
-	TRBV19	TRBJ1-5	ASSTLEVGQPQH
-	TRBV6-6	TRBJ2-6	ASSTSSGANVLT
-	TRBV13	TRBJ2-7	ASSLSLALYEQY
once	TRBV5-5	TRBJ1-3	ASSLEAGAMSGNTIY
few	TRBV5-8	TRBJ2-7	ASRVTGGSYEQY
-	TRBV5-4	TRBJ2-2	ASSLGLAGIDTGELF
once	TRBV5-3	TRBJ1-4	ARSQETGGVPEKLF
-	TRBV10-2	TRBJ1-5	ASSETGVNQPQH
-	TRBV10-2	TRBJ1-5	ASRRGQGNQPQH
-	TRBV12-3/TRBV12-4	TRBJ2-2	ASSYGELF
-	TRBV3-1/TRBV3-2	TRBJ2-1	ASSRGWDRDPNEQF
-	TRBV27	TRBJ2-2	ASSGTGAYGELF
-	TRBV7-9	TRBJ2-5	ASSLGTSGSWETQY
-	TRBV27	TRBJ2-5	ASSGGAGIFQETQY
-	TRBV27	TRBJ2-3	ASRHLAGAAPDTQY
-	TRBV9	TRBJ2-7	ASSVAGTGGYEQY
-	TRBV12-3/TRBV12-4	TRBJ1-2	ASGEGRYYGYT
-	TRBV4-3	TRBJ2-1	ASSQGTSPHEQF
-	TRBV29-1	TRBJ2-3	SVATGLYTDTQY
-	TRBV29-1	TRBJ2-7	SVHRAGEQY
-	TRBV6-4	TRBJ2-3	ASSVSPTGGTDTQY
-	TRBV7-8	TRBJ1-1	ASSPDGRVNTEAF
-	TRBV12-3/TRBV12-4	TRBJ2-5	ASSSGGTQY
-	TRBV4-3	TRBJ2-3	ASSQGRGVSTDTQY
-	TRBV5-1	TRBJ2-1	ASSSLGREAFQEQF
-	TRBV15	TRBJ2-7	ATSRVGGASGHEQY
-	TRBV10-3	TRBJ1-5	AISRGENQPQH
-	TRBV7-6	TRBJ2-7	ASSLADDSLWDQY
-	TRBV27	TRBJ1-2	ASSLQQGIYGYT
-	TRBV7-9	TRBJ1-4	ASRATNEKLF
-	TRBV5-1	TRBJ2-7	ASSLAPDKEQY